Following are 17 T cell receptor beta chains from one sample sequenced in a study of T-cell reconstitution after alpha-beta-depleted transplantation in children. The library targeted TCRbeta and was prepared with unique molecular identifiers. TCRdb passed the PCR reads through MiXCR, listing each CDR3 protein once. Of hundreds of thousands of distinct CDR3 sequences listed, roughly 15% are singletons. Sequencing used PBMCs, mostly from graft donor cells, obtained 360 days after TCRalphabeta/CD19-depleted stem cell transplant. The origin of the receptors is a male patient aged 2 to 10 who had a stem cell transplant for acute lymphoblastic leukemia, so the T cells may come from the graft donor.

This clonotype was observed a few times. The chain uses TRBV5-5 and TRBJ2-5; 14 bases are a match to TRBD2. CDR1 and CDR2 (germline): SGHKS, YYEKEE (reference sequence). V trimming: 3 bases; J trimming: 5 bases; junction bases outside the gene matches: 3. The CDR3 covers 15 residues. The CDR3 here is CASSWGLAGAETQYF. CDR3 in DNA: TGTGCCAGCAGCTGGGGACTAGCGGGAGCGGAGACCCAGTACTTC. The full variable domain, in which reference TRBV5-5 and TRBJ2-5 provide the parts outside the CDR3, is DAGVTQSPTHLIKTRGQQVTLRCSPISGHKSVSWYQQVLGQGPQFIFQYYEKEERGRGNFPDRFSARQFPNYSSELNVNALLLGDSALYLCASSWGLAGAETQYFGPGTRLLVL.

The gene calls are TRBV5-1 and TRBJ2-7; D is perhaps TRBD2 (5 bases). The germline V gene encodes CDR1 SGHRS and CDR2 YFSETQ. Deletions cut 3 bases from V and 2 bases from J, with 15 bases between. This CDR3 is built from 15 residues. In DNA, the CDR3 is TGCGCCAGCAGCTACGAGGGTATCCCAGCCTACGAGCAGTACTTC. This gives the protein CASSYEGIPAYEQYF.

There are many counts of this clonotype. V and J are TRBV25-1 and TRBJ2-3; D uncertain. V lost 0 bases to trimming and J lost 5 bases, with 3 bases between them. Looked up from germline, CDR1 is MGHDK and CDR2 is SYGVNS. The CDR3 consists of 12 residues. This chain's CDR3 is CASSEYGDTQYF. The CDR3 nucleotides read TGTGCCAGCAGTGAATATGGAGATACGCAGTATTTT.

This clonotype showed up just a few times. The V and J genes are TRBV7-9 and TRBJ1-3; tentative D call: TRBD1 (5 bases). The CDR3 spans 14 residues. Germline V lookup: CDR1 SEHNR, CDR2 FQNEAQ (reference sequence). Trimming left V 2 bases short and J 4 bases short, with 9 bases between. The CDR3 region is CASSLTGAGNTIYF. For the CDR3, the DNA is TGTGCCAGCAGCTTAACAGGAGCCGGAAACACCATATATTTT.

This clonotype was detected only a few times. The chain links TRBV7-9 to TRBJ1-5; 7 bases map to TRBD1. Unmatched junction bases numbered 5, after V lost 6 bases and J lost 3 bases. The CDR3 is 14 amino acids. Germline V gene lookup returns CDR1 SEHNR and CDR2 FQNEAQ (reference sequence). CDR3 coding DNA: TGTGCCAGCAGTATGGACAGGTCCAATCAGCCCCAGCATTTT. Its translation: CASSMDRSNQPQHF.

This clonotype was seen a handful of times. The rearrangement uses TRBV18 and TRBJ2-7; 10 bases map to TRBD1. Germline V lookup: CDR1 KGHSH, CDR2 LQKENI. The CDR3 runs 15 residues. V lost 3 bases and J lost 2; bases outside the gene matches: 4. The CDR3 sequence: CASSPGTGETYEQYF. In DNA form, the CDR3 reads TGTGCCAGCTCACCCGGGACAGGGGAGACCTACGAGCAGTACTTC.

This chain links TRBV9 with TRBJ2-2, with 8 positions matching TRBD2. The CDR3 runs to 14 residues. Germline lookup yields CDR1 SGDLS and CDR2 YYNGEE. J was trimmed by 5 bases and V by 6 bases; bases with no gene match: 6. CDR3 region: CASTLAGGTGELFF. In DNA form, the CDR3 reads TGTGCCAGCACCTTGGCGGGAGGTACCGGGGAGCTGTTTTTT.

This clonotype has only a few counts. J is TRBJ1-5 and V is TRBV9, with D possibly TRBD1 on 6 matching bases. Germline assignment: CDR1 SGDLS and CDR2 YYNGEE. The CDR3 has 14 residues. Between the trimmed V and J ends, which lost 0 bases and 5 bases, there was a span of 9 bases. The CDR3 coding sequence is TGTGCCAGCAGCGTAGCTAGGGGGGATCAGCCCCAGCATTTT. The encoded protein is CASSVARGDQPQHF.

This clonotype was counted between two and nine times. This chain connects TRBV27 to TRBJ2-2; maybe TRBD2 (5 bases). Trimming pared 6 bases from V and 7 bases from J, leaving 18 bases between. The CDR3 extends over 15 amino acids. CDR1 and CDR2 (germline): MNHEY, SMNVEV (reference sequence). CDR3: CASSRRPPRGGELFF. CDR3 nucleotide sequence: TGTGCCAGCAGCCGGAGGCCTCCCCGAGGCGGGGAGCTGTTTTTT.

The V call is TRBV29-1, the J call TRBJ2-2, with D perhaps matching TRBD1 or TRBD2 (7 bases each). The CDR3 runs 14 residues. CDR1 and CDR2 (germline): SQVTM, ANQGSEA. Trimming removed 4 bases at V and 5 bases at J, with 14 bases between. The CDR3 DNA is TGCAGCGTTGTGCAGGGGGGGGTAACCGGGGAGCTGTTTTTT. Translated: CSVVQGGVTGELFF.

V and J are TRBV4-1 and TRBJ1-2; D is possibly TRBD1 (6 bases). The CDR3 contains 15 residues. Germline-derived CDR1 and CDR2 are MGHRA and YSYEKL. V dropped 4 bases and J dropped 8 bases, with 20 bases sitting between them. CDR3 region: CASSLSGQSPGGYTF. The CDR3 DNA reads as TGCGCCAGCAGCCTTTCAGGACAGAGCCCTGGGGGCTACACCTTC.

The genes are TRBV20-1 and TRBJ2-2, with a weak D call TRBD2 (5 bases). Germline-derived CDR1 and CDR2 are DFQATT and SNEGSKA (reference sequence). The CDR3 totals 16 residues. Between the trimmed V and J ends, which lost 0 bases and 2 bases, there was a span of 13 bases. This chain's CDR3 is CSARDGRAPNTGELFF. The DNA for the CDR3 is TGCAGTGCTAGAGACGGGCGGGCACCCAACACCGGGGAGCTGTTTTTT.

This clonotype was counted many times. This chain connects TRBV12-3 or TRBV12-4 to TRBJ2-1; tentatively, D is TRBD2 (5 bases). The CDR3 has 15 amino acids. V was clipped by 6 bases and J by 3 bases, with 15 bases between them. CDR3 coding DNA: TGTGCCAGCAGCCACCCTCGGGGAATCTACAATGAGCAGTTCTTC. The encoded protein is CASSHPRGIYNEQFF.

In its sample, this clonotype was seen a few times. This chain uses TRBV7-2 with TRBJ1-4, with D unclear. Germline CDR1 is SGHTA and CDR2 is FQGNSA. This CDR3 comprises 13 residues. Trimming took off 2 bases at V and 8 bases at J, with 9 bases between the two ends. This CDR3 reads CASSLWGDEKLFF. As DNA, the CDR3 is TGTGCCAGCAGCTTATGGGGAGACGAAAAACTGTTTTTT.

The V and J genes are TRBV2 and TRBJ2-7, with D tentatively TRBD1 (5 bases). Germline-derived CDR1 and CDR2 are SNHLY and FYNNEI. CDR3 size: 12 residues. V gave up 7 bases and J gave up 6 bases, with 13 bases separating them. This CDR3 reads CASIGRVGEQYF. CDR3 DNA sequence: TGTGCCAGCATTGGCAGGGTAGGCGAGCAGTACTTC.

This clonotype was counted ten times or more. The rearrangement uses TRBV18 and TRBJ2-7; perhaps D is TRBD1 or TRBD2 (5 bases each). The CDR3 is 18 amino acids. V was clipped by 1 base and J by 0 bases, with 19 bases between them. Germline V gene data show CDR1 as KGHSH and CDR2 as LQKENI. CDR3 coding DNA: TGTGCCAGCTCACCACTTCGGGGCTCGGAAAGCCGCTCCTACGAGCAGTACTTC. Protein: CASSPLRGSESRSYEQYF.

This clonotype came up a few times. The chain is built from TRBV18 and TRBJ1-1, with D uncertain. The V and J ends lost 3 bases and 3 bases respectively, with 8 bases between them. There are 13 residues in the CDR3. Germline CDR1 reads KGHSH; CDR2 reads LQKENI. In DNA, the CDR3 is TGTGCCAGCTCACCTACCTTGGACACTGAAGCTTTCTTT. Translation: CASSPTLDTEAFF.